A selection of T cell receptor beta chains follows, all from one sample in a study of cytomegalovirus exposure and HLA in healthy donors. Measured with immunoSEQ multiplex PCR; TCRdb has only the in-frame clones, and not every one. The sample yields tens of thousands of clones, nearly 90% seen once. Sample: PBMCs. Receptors were obtained from a young woman in good health and CMV-seronegative. Each CDR3 is given with its conserved first and last residue. A D gene is named only where the DNA matches it firmly. Where a row states a size, it is once, few, many or the class of an expanded clone; other rows omit it.

-	TRBJ1-5	TRBV15	-	TGTGCCACCAGCAGAGATGGGAGTATCGCTCAGCCCCAGCATTTT	CATSRDGSIAQPQHF
few	TRBJ2-1	TRBV7-2	-	TGTGCCAGCAGCTTAGGCGGAACGAGCTCCTACAATGAGCAGTTCTTC	CASSLGGTSSYNEQFF
-	TRBJ2-1	TRBV13	-	TGTGCCAGCAGCCCACGAGGGGGGGACAATGAGCAGTTCTTC	CASSPRGGDNEQFF
-	TRBJ1-2	TRBV29-1	TRBD1	TGCAGCGGTGGGACAGGAGCTAACTATGGCTACACCTTC	CSGGTGANYGYTF
-	TRBJ2-2	TRBV6-4	-	TGTGCCAGCAGTTACTCGATCGTGGGGGGTCCGGCCGGGGAGCTGTTTTTT	CASSYSIVGGPAGELFF
-	TRBJ1-5	TRBV2	-	TGTGCCAGCAGTGAAGCTCAGGCAAGATATAGCAATCAGCCCCAGCATTTT	CASSEAQARYSNQPQHF
once	TRBJ2-7	TRBV28	-	TGTGCCAGCAGTTCCCCCGGAGGAGGGGACGAGCAGTACTTC	CASSSPGGGDEQYF
-	TRBJ2-3	TRBV28	TRBD2	TGTGCCAGCAGTAGCGGGAGGACCACAGATACGCAGTATTTT	CASSSGRTTDTQYF
-	TRBJ2-1	TRBV2	-	TGTGCCAGCAGTTCCAGGGGGGACAATGAGCAGTTCTTC	CASSSRGDNEQFF
-	TRBJ2-7	TRBV25-1	-	TGTGCCAGCAGTGTGAGTCAGGGATCGTACGAGCAGTACTTC	CASSVSQGSYEQYF
few	TRBJ1-5	TRBV7-8	TRBD1	TGTGCCAGCACCAAGGACAGGGGAAGGAGCAATCAGCCCCAGCATTTT	CASTKDRGRSNQPQHF
once	TRBJ2-1	TRBV7-9	-	TGTGCCAGCAGCTTAGCGGGAGGATACAATGAGCAGTTCTTC	CASSLAGGYNEQFF
-	TRBJ1-3	TRBV6-1	TRBD1	TGTGCCACAGGGACAGGGTCCGGAAACACCATATATTTT	CATGTGSGNTIYF
-	TRBJ2-5	TRBV19	-	TGTGCCAGTAGTATCGGGCAGGGCAGGCTACCGTCGTGGCAAGAGACCCAGTACTTC	CASSIGQGRLPSWQETQYF
-	TRBJ1-5	TRBV7-8	-	TGTGCCAGCAGCTTAGACATCAATCAGCCCCAGCATTTT	CASSLDINQPQHF
-	TRBJ1-1	TRBV19	TRBD1	TGTGCCAGTGAAACCGGGACAGCGAACACTGAAGCTTTCTTT	CASETGTANTEAFF
-	TRBJ2-2	TRBV18	-	TGTGCCAGCTTTGCAGGGATGAACACCGGGGAGCTGTTTTTT	CASFAGMNTGELFF
-	TRBJ2-7	TRBV5-5	TRBD1	TGTGCCAGCAGCTGGGAGCCGGGACAGAAAAGCGAGCAGTACTTC	CASSWEPGQKSEQYF
-	TRBJ2-7	TRBV2	-	TGTGCCAGCAGTGAAGCGGGTGACTCAGCCTACGAGCAGTACTTC	CASSEAGDSAYEQYF
-	TRBJ2-5	TRBV18	TRBD2	TGTGCCAGCTCACCAAGACTAGCGGGAGCCGGAGAGACCCAGTACTTC	CASSPRLAGAGETQYF
-	TRBJ2-4	TRBV5-6	TRBD1	TGTGCCAGCAGCTCGACAGGGGTAAACATTCAGTACTTC	CASSSTGVNIQYF
-	TRBJ2-7	TRBV29-1	TRBD1	TGCAGCATAACCCGGGACAGCATGTCCTACGAGCAGTACTTC	CSITRDSMSYEQYF
-	TRBJ1-2	TRBV27	TRBD1	TGTGCCAGCAGCGGGCTCCAGGGGGTTGGCTACACCTTC	CASSGLQGVGYTF
-	TRBJ1-1	TRBV28	-	TGTGCCAGCAGTTTACTAGGGGGAGAAGCTTTCTTT	CASSLLGGEAFF
-	TRBJ1-1	TRBV11-3	-	TGTGCCAGCAGCTTAGGCGGACAAAACACTGAAGCTTTCTTT	CASSLGGQNTEAFF
-	TRBJ2-5	TRBV27	TRBD2	TGTGCCAGCAGAACGGGAGGGGAGGGGACCCAGTACTTC	CASRTGGEGTQYF
-	TRBJ2-1	TRBV6-5	-	TGTGCCAGCAGTTACTCAGGCACGGGGTTTTACAATGAGCAGTTCTTC	CASSYSGTGFYNEQFF